Sequencing of this TCR beta chain was carried out in a study of control samples from healthy donors and cancer patients. TCRdb's table, derived via immunoSEQ multiplex PCR, lists solely in-frame clones and lacks some. The data contain about 71,000 clones, over 85% of them seen just once; the ten biggest clones take up around 19%. CDR1 and CDR2 (germline): SGHAT, FQDESV (reference sequence). This CDR3 is 15 amino acids long. J lost 0 bases, V lost 8 bases, and 8 bases had no gene match. The source material was PBMCs. J is TRBJ2-3 and V is TRBV11-1; TRBD1 matches 7 bases. The sequence was collected from a man in his 60s with lung cancer. CDR3 residues: CASRGPGQSTDTQYF. The CDR3 DNA follows: TGTGCCAGCCGAGGACCGGGACAGAGCACAGATACGCAGTATTTT.